This entry features one TCR beta chain sequence. The source of the sample is a study of technical replicates of blood from four donors. Profiled with immunoSEQ multiplex PCR; TCRdb holds only in-frame clones, not every one. Seen here are about 70,000 clones, 90% to 95% observed once, and the top ten hold 0.39%. The CDR3 totals 12 residues. Germline CDR1 reads MDHEN; CDR2 reads SYDVKM. Trimming cost V 1 base and J 8 bases, with 6 bases left between them. V and J are TRBV28 and TRBJ1-5, with unresolved D. Sequences were obtained from T cells isolated from PBMCs. This receptor was identified in a human donor in good health. CDR3 amino acids: CASSLYPEPQHF. The CDR3 coding sequence is TGTGCCAGCAGTTTATACCCGGAGCCCCAGCATTTT.